The next 28 T cell receptor beta chains were all read from a single sample in a study of control samples from healthy donors and cancer patients. Some clones are missing from TCRdb's copy, which holds only in-frame ones; the method was immunoSEQ multiplex PCR. The sample records 130,000 or so clones, 91% being singletons. The material sequenced was blood. Receptor source: a man younger than 35 in good health.

The genes are TRBV11-2 and TRBJ1-1; 9 bases line up with TRBD1. V shed 4 bases, J shed 5 bases, and the junction held 5 bases outside the gene matches. Germline loops: CDR1 SGHAT, CDR2 FQNNGV. CDR3 length: 14 amino acids. For the CDR3, the DNA is TGTGCCAGCAGCTCCGGGACAGGGTTGACTGAAGCTTTCTTT. Its translation: CASSSGTGLTEAFF.

The V call is TRBV28, the J call TRBJ2-5; tentatively, D is TRBD1 (7 bases). V lost 4 bases, J lost 5 bases, and 23 bases lay in between. Germline V gives CDR1 MDHEN, CDR2 SYDVKM. The CDR3 is made up of 17 amino acids. CDR3 sequence: CASSSDREAAKFETQYF. CDR3 coding DNA: TGTGCCAGCAGTTCCGACAGGGAGGCAGCGAAGTTCGAGACCCAGTACTTC.

V is TRBV24-1 and J is TRBJ2-7; D not resolved. The germline gives CDR1 KGHDR, CDR2 SFDVKD. V was shortened by 4 bases and J by 6 bases, with 15 bases between the two germline ends. This CDR3 is 14 amino acids long. The CDR3 DNA reads as TGTGCCACCAGTGACCCGGGCCCCGCCTGCGAGCAGTACTTC. It specifies CATSDPGPACEQYF.

Turning to this clone: The identical CDR3 is also encoded by other nucleotide sequences in the sample. This chain connects TRBV9 to TRBJ1-2, with unresolved D. V shed 0 bases and J shed 4 bases, with 7 bases lying between them. CDR3 size: 13 residues. Looked up from germline, CDR1 is SGDLS and CDR2 is YYNGEE. In nucleotides, the CDR3 is TGTGCCAGCAGCGTAGGCCAAAGCTATGGCTACACCTTC. Its protein product is CASSVGQSYGYTF. Together with reference TRBV9 and TRBJ1-2, the CDR3 gives the full variable domain: DSGVTQTPKHLITATGQRVTLRCSPRSGDLSVYWYQQSLDQGLQFLIQYYNGEERAKGNILERFSAQQFPDLHSELNLSSLELGDSALYFCASSVGQSYGYTFGSGTRLTVV.

The gene calls are TRBV6-5 and TRBJ1-1; D is uncertain. V was clipped by 2 bases and J by 2 bases, with 6 bases between them. CDR3 length: 13 residues. Germline V gives CDR1 MNHEY, CDR2 SVGAGI. The CDR3: CASSYRDNTEAFF. In nucleotides, the CDR3 is TGTGCCAGCAGTTACAGGGATAACACTGAAGCTTTCTTT.

This rearrangement joins TRBV24-1 to TRBJ1-5; maybe TRBD1 (5 bases). From germline, CDR1 is KGHDR and CDR2 SFDVKD. V gave up 4 bases and J gave up 1 base, with 10 bases separating them. The CDR3 contains 15 residues. CDR3 sequence (DNA): TGTGCCACCAGTGAACTGGGGGGGAGCAATCAGCCCCAGCATTTT. It translates to CATSELGGSNQPQHF.

V and J are TRBV12-5 and TRBJ2-2; 11 bases map to TRBD2. CDR1 and CDR2 from the germline V gene are LGHNT and FRNRAP. V was clipped by 4 bases and J by 4 bases; unmatched bases: 8. This CDR3 contains 17 residues. In DNA, the CDR3 is TGTGCTAGTGGTTCCTCCCTAGCGGGGGGTGTCACCGGGGAGCTGTTTTTT. It specifies CASGSSLAGGVTGELFF. The full variable domain, its missing parts supplied by reference TRBV12-5 and TRBJ2-2, is DARVTQTPRHKVTEMGQEVTMRCQPILGHNTVFWYRQTMMQGLELLAYFRNRAPLDDSGMPKDRFSAEMPDATLATLKIQPSEPRDSAVYFCASGSSLAGGVTGELFFGEGSRLTVL.

The J gene is TRBJ1-2, the V gene TRBV19; D is ambiguous. Trimming took off 7 bases at V and 0 bases at J, with 18 bases between the two ends. In germline, CDR1 is LNHDA, CDR2 SQIVND (reference sequence). CDR3 length: 16 amino acids. CDR3 residues: CASTQPPGLANYGYTF. CDR3 nucleotide sequence: TGTGCCAGTACTCAACCGCCCGGACTAGCTAACTATGGCTACACCTTC.

This clone was observed once. The chain employs TRBV5-1 and TRBJ1-6; a possible D gene is TRBD1 (5 bases). This CDR3 contains 14 residues. CDR1 and CDR2 from the germline V gene are SGHRS and YFSETQ. The V gene lost 4 bases and the J gene lost 7 bases, with 12 bases spanning the gap. CDR3 in amino acids: CASSLGTPNSPLHF. CDR3 bases: TGCGCCAGCAGCCTCGGGACGCCGAATTCACCCCTCCACTTT.

The chain combines TRBV28 with TRBJ1-4; weak D call: TRBD1 (6 bases). With 5 bases removed from V and 0 bases from J, the gap between germline ends came to 10 bases. This CDR3 spans 15 amino acids. Looked up from germline, CDR1 is MDHEN and CDR2 is SYDVKM. The CDR3 DNA sequence: TGTGCCAGCAGTCTCCCAGGGGCAACTAATGAAAAACTGTTTTTT. Protein sequence: CASSLPGATNEKLFF.

The sample holds one count of this clone. The gene calls are TRBV29-1 and TRBJ2-2; D gene unclear. V lost 1 base and J lost 0, with 6 bases in between. The CDR3 spans 14 residues. Germline-derived CDR1 and CDR2 are SQVTM and ANQGSEA. The CDR3 region has the DNA TGCAGCGTTGAAGGCAGTACGAACACCGGGGAGCTGTTTTTT. Amino acids: CSVEGSTNTGELFF.

J is TRBJ1-1 and V is TRBV6-2 or TRBV6-3; D is unclear. CDR1 and CDR2 from the germline V gene are MNHEY and SVGEGT. This CDR3 is built from 15 residues. Deletions cut 2 bases from V and 10 bases from J, with 20 bases between. For the CDR3, the DNA is TGTGCCAGCAGTTACGGCGGACCAAACAGAATTGGAGCTTTCTTT. It specifies CASSYGGPNRIGAFF.

The genes are TRBV9 and TRBJ2-3; TRBD1 might be the D (7 bases). The V end lost 3 bases, the J end lost 0 bases, and 11 bases lay between the germline ends. The CDR3 has 15 amino acids. Germline V gives CDR1 SGDLS, CDR2 YYNGEE. CDR3 amino acids: CASSARGDSTDTQYF. CDR3 DNA: TGTGCCAGCAGCGCCAGGGGGGATAGCACAGATACGCAGTATTTT. Looking up the rest from reference TRBV9 and TRBJ2-3 gives the full variable domain: DSGVTQTPKHLITATGQRVTLRCSPRSGDLSVYWYQQSLDQGLQFLIQYYNGEERAKGNILERFSAQQFPDLHSELNLSSLELGDSALYFCASSARGDSTDTQYFGPGTRLTVL.

This CDR3 is CASSQGLLKGSNQPQHF. Here the CDR3 DNA reads TGTGCCAGCAGCCAGGGACTATTAAAAGGGAGCAATCAGCCCCAGCATTTT. J is TRBJ1-5 and V is TRBV3-1 (or the pseudogene TRBV3-2); TRBD1 is a possible D gene (5 bases). CDR3 size: 17 residues. V shed 3 bases and J shed 1 base, with 16 bases lying between them. CDR1 is LGHDT, CDR2 YNNKEL, per germline (reference sequence).

The CDR3 loop is CASSQDSDREYF. In DNA form, the CDR3 reads TGTGCCAGCAGCCAAGATAGTGATAGAGAGTACTTC. This chain links TRBV3-1 (or the pseudogene TRBV3-2) with TRBJ2-7; D is unresolved. The germline V and J ends were trimmed by 0 bases and 11 bases, with 11 bases remaining between them. The CDR3 loop spans 12 amino acids. CDR1 is LGHDT and CDR2 is YNNKEL in the germline V gene (reference sequence).

The rearrangement uses TRBV5-4 and TRBJ1-2, with D unresolved. V lost 1 base and J 2 bases, leaving 9 bases between the germline ends. The CDR3 is 14 amino acids. The germline CDR1 and CDR2 sequences are SGHNT and YYREEE (reference sequence). CDR3 bases: TGTGCCAGCAGCTTGTGGGGTGTCAACTATGGCTACACCTTC. Residues: CASSLWGVNYGYTF.

The chain links TRBV5-6 to TRBJ2-3; TRBD2 aligns across 7 bases. The CDR3 runs to 15 residues. Germline CDR1 SGHDT, CDR2 YYEEEE. V trimming: 3 bases; J trimming: 0 bases; junction bases outside the gene matches: 4. The CDR3 region is CASSWGLPSTDTQYF. DNA of the CDR3: TGTGCCAGCAGCTGGGGACTACCGAGCACAGATACGCAGTATTTT.

The chain is built from TRBV19 and TRBJ1-5; the D is unclear. Germline CDR1 and CDR2: LNHDA and SQIVND (reference sequence). The CDR3 runs 15 residues. With 6 bases removed from V and 0 bases from J, the gap between germline ends came to 12 bases. The CDR3 here is CASRRTGNSNQPQHF. The CDR3 DNA reads TGTGCCAGTAGAAGGACGGGGAATAGCAATCAGCCCCAGCATTTT.

This rearrangement joins TRBV5-1 to TRBJ2-7; D possibly corresponds to TRBD1 (6 bases). V lost 3 bases and J 5 bases, leaving 27 bases between the germline ends. Germline V lookup: CDR1 SGHRS, CDR2 YFSETQ. This CDR3 region has 18 residues. CDR3: CASSSTPSGTTSVDEQYF. In nucleotides, the CDR3 is TGCGCCAGCAGCTCCACTCCTTCCGGGACAACCAGCGTGGACGAGCAGTACTTC.

This clone came up once. The chain couples TRBV19 to TRBJ2-3; 12 nucleotides match TRBD2. V was clipped by 7 bases and J by 4 bases; unmatched bases: 3. CDR3 length: 14 amino acids. The germline gives CDR1 LNHDA, CDR2 SQIVND (reference sequence). The CDR3 sequence: CASTTSGGPDTQYF. The DNA for the CDR3 is TGTGCCAGTACGACTAGCGGGGGACCAGATACGCAGTATTTT.

The V and J genes are TRBV4-1 and TRBJ1-1, with 8 bases aligning to TRBD1. CDR3 size: 13 residues. The V and J ends lost 6 bases and 4 bases, in that order; junction bases with no gene match: 4. CDR1 and CDR2 from the germline V gene are MGHRA and YSYEKL. Here the CDR3 DNA reads TGCGCCAGCAGGCAGGGGGCAGGCACTGAAGCTTTCTTT. It encodes CASRQGAGTEAFF.

The chain recombines TRBV18 with TRBJ1-1; D gene ambiguous. This CDR3 region has 12 residues. Germline lookup yields CDR1 KGHSH and CDR2 LQKENI. The V end lost 3 bases, the J end lost 4 bases, and 6 bases lay between the germline ends. CDR3 residues: CASSPRSTEAFF. The CDR3 DNA is TGTGCCAGCTCACCCCGTTCCACTGAAGCTTTCTTT.

The V call is TRBV6-2 or TRBV6-3, the J call TRBJ2-1; 9 bases are a match to TRBD2. V was clipped by 4 bases and J by 4 bases; unmatched bases: 5. The CDR3 totals 15 residues. Germline CDR1 MNHEY, CDR2 SVGEGT. The CDR3 sequence is CASSSHSGGYNEQFF. Here the CDR3 DNA reads TGTGCCAGCAGTTCCCATAGCGGGGGATACAATGAGCAGTTCTTC.

This clone was found once. This rearrangement joins TRBV2 to TRBJ1-2; 9 positions agree with TRBD1. With V trimmed by 6 bases and J by 4 bases, 6 bases remained unmatched. Germline V gives CDR1 SNHLY, CDR2 FYNNEI. The CDR3 loop spans 14 amino acids. In DNA, the CDR3 is TGTGCCAGCAGCCCAAGGACAGGGGTCTATGGCTACACCTTC. Its protein is CASSPRTGVYGYTF.

The chain has TRBV28 and TRBJ1-1; 10 bases agree with TRBD1. Germline CDR1 MDHEN, CDR2 SYDVKM. V lost 3 bases and J lost 11; bases outside the gene matches: 6. The CDR3 is made up of 13 amino acids. The CDR3: CASSFGTGDDAFF. CDR3 bases: TGTGCCAGCAGTTTTGGGACAGGGGACGATGCTTTCTTT.

The genes are TRBV5-1 and TRBJ1-1; no clear D gene. Trimming cost V 4 bases and J 1 base, with 8 bases left between them. The V gene's germline CDR1 is SGHRS and CDR2 YFSETQ. This CDR3 has 13 amino acids. The CDR3 here is CASSLGPNTEAFF. DNA of the CDR3: TGCGCCAGCAGCCTGGGCCCGAACACTGAAGCTTTCTTT.

The chain is built from TRBV2 and TRBJ1-1; D is unresolved. V shed 1 base and J shed 6 bases, with 9 bases lying between them. The CDR3 is made up of 13 amino acids. Germline V CDR1 and CDR2: SNHLY, FYNNEI. CDR3 region: CASSEGVVSEAFF. The CDR3 bases are TGTGCCAGCAGTGAAGGGGTGGTTTCTGAAGCTTTCTTT.

This sequence joins TRBV19 and TRBJ2-2; 7 nucleotides match TRBD1. V lost 7 bases, J lost 0 bases, and 5 bases stayed unmatched. Germline V gene sequence: CDR1 LNHDA, CDR2 SQIVND (reference sequence). This CDR3 comprises 15 residues. The CDR3 spells CASTIQGANTGELFF. For the CDR3, the DNA is TGTGCCAGTACCATTCAGGGGGCGAACACCGGGGAGCTGTTTTTT. Full variable domain (rest looked up from reference TRBV19 and TRBJ2-2): DGGITQSPKYLFRKEGQNVTLSCEQNLNHDAMYWYRQDPGQGLRLIYYSQIVNDFQKGDIAEGYSVSREKKESFPLTVTSAQKNPTAFYLCASTIQGANTGELFFGEGSRLTVL.